A selection of T cell receptor beta chains follows, all from one sample in a study of CD4 T cells in relation to SARS-CoV-2 and coronaviruses. Antigens for these TCRs are unknown. TCRdb's copy holds only in-frame clones and misses some; the assay was immunoSEQ multiplex PCR. The profile shows 23,000 or so clones, around 74% of them singletons. Sequencing was done on a sample of CD4+ T cells from PBMCs, cultured in vitro. These receptors all stem from a human donor in good health. Each CDR3 is given with its conserved first and last residue. Fields, in order: J gene, D gene, V gene, CDR3 protein. The D gene is left open where the match is weak.

TRBJ1-5,TRBD1,TRBV19,CASTRERTGEKGNQPQHF
TRBJ1-3,NA,TRBV12-5,CASGLVADGKTQGNTIYF
TRBJ1-6,NA,TRBV4-2,CASSQNAEYNSPLHF
TRBJ1-5,NA,TRBV5-1,CASSLTAASNQPQHF
TRBJ2-2,NA,TRBV11-2,CASSLDLVSTGELFF
TRBJ2-5,TRBD2,TRBV7-6,CASSLGITSVGETQYF
TRBJ1-1,NA,TRBV19,CASKETGMNTEAFF
TRBJ1-2,TRBD1,TRBV6-5,CASSYDRGYGYTF
TRBJ2-2,TRBD2,TRBV6-4,CASSEVAGSTGELFF
TRBJ1-5,NA,TRBV10-3,CAISDIGGADQPQHF
TRBJ2-7,NA,TRBV20-1,CSASPDLEQYF
TRBJ2-4,NA,TRBV10-2,CASLPHNSLAKNIQYF
TRBJ1-5,TRBD1,TRBV18,CASSPDRGNQPQHF
TRBJ2-7,TRBD2,TRBV5-1,CASSLGGSGGSYEQYF
TRBJ1-2,TRBD1,TRBV7-3,CASSPGPLTGNGYTF
TRBJ1-6,NA,TRBV2,CATRPAGSSSYNSPLHF
TRBJ1-1,NA,TRBV18,CASSPPFQNTEAFF
TRBJ1-1,TRBD1,TRBV7-9,CASSSRDREDTEAFF
TRBJ2-1,TRBD2,TRBV9,CASSPFGGAGGPNEQFF
TRBJ1-2,NA,TRBV2,CASSEDSTNYGYTF
TRBJ2-3,NA,TRBV30,CAWSPSQVTSTDTQYF
TRBJ2-1,TRBD2,TRBV6-4,CASSETSGRGDNEQFF
TRBJ1-1,TRBD1,TRBV6-6,CASSTQGDTEAFF